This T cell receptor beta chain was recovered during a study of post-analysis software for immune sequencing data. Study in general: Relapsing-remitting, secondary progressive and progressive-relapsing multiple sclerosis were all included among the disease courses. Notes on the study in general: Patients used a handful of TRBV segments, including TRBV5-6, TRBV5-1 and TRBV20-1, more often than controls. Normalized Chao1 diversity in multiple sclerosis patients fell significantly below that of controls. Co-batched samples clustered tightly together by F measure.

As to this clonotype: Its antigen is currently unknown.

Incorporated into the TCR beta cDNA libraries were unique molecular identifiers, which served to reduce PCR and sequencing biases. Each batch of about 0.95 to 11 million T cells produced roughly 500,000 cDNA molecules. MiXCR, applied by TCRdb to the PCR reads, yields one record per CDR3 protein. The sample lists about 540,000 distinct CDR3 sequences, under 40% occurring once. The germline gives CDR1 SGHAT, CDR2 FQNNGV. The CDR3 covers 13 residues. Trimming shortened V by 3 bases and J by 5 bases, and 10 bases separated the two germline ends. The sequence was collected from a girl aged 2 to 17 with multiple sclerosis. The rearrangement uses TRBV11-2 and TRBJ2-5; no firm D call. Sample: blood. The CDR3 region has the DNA TGTGCCAGCAGCTTTAGGACGTGGGAGACCCAGTACTTC. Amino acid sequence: CASSFRTWETQYF.